This T cell receptor beta chain came from a study of CD8 T cells in ankylosing spondylitis. This clonotype was detected ten times or more. Per germline, CDR1 SGDLS and CDR2 YYNGEE. The CDR3 is 14 residues long. The J segment lost 4 bases and the V segment lost 4 bases, leaving 7 bases of the junction unmatched. TCRdb reprocessed the 5' RACE reads via MiXCR and lists one record per CDR3 protein. The sample has approximately 250,000 distinct CDR3 sequences, approximately 8.4% seen once. The sequencing input was blood, either unsorted or a sorted T cell fraction (not recorded which). The V gene is TRBV9, the J gene TRBJ1-2; the match to TRBD1 covers 7 bases. This sequence originates from a female donor with ankylosing spondylitis or in good health (not recorded which). The CDR3 loop is CASSPRDSPYGYTF. The CDR3 bases are TGTGCCAGCAGCCCGAGGGACAGCCCCTATGGCTACACCTTC.